This T cell receptor beta chain was captured in a study of beta chain features in type 1 diabetes. On the study more broadly: Examination of sorted cells across all samples involved 100 million or so cells. Whole-study results and caveats: Cells with high TCR expression could be over-represented when cDNA is sequenced. Insertion counts at VDJ junctions were lower in type 1 diabetes patients, who also showed more deletions there.

V lost 5 bases, J lost 8 bases, and 18 bases lay in between. Per germline, CDR1 LNHDA and CDR2 SQIVND (reference sequence). The length of the CDR3 is 14 residues. This clone was seen more than once but under ten times. Its target is unknown. The authors reverse transcribed all of the isolated RNA, so sequencing captured expressed TCRB transcripts. Some clones are missing from TCRdb's copy, which holds only in-frame ones; the method was immunoSEQ multiplex PCR. Among 970,000 or so clones, 15% to 20% were seen once, and the ten largest hold 0.023%. The chain has TRBV19 and TRBJ1-2; D is unclear. The sequence was obtained from a woman aged 18-29 years in good health. The source material was naive CD4+ T cells from blood. The CDR3 region has the DNA TGTGCCAGTAGTCCGGCGGTTACAAGTAGGGGCTACACCTTC. Its protein is CASSPAVTSRGYTF.